This record looks at one T cell receptor beta chain sequence and its context. What this receptor recognizes is not known. One end of the junction varies from germline; a read error may be responsible. The data stem from a study of blood T cells in healthy people across ages (dated by TCRdb to the mid-2010s). With respect to the entire study: In model experiments, roughly one uniquely barcoded TCR beta cDNA molecule per two T cells was captured by template switching. To track age-related changes in TCR beta repertoire diversity, the study relied on deep sequencing normalized with unique cDNA molecular identifiers. To avoid experimental bias, donors of different ages were randomly spread across the sequencing lanes. The donors were split into four age groups: young (average around 15 years), middle-aged (about 40), aged (approximately 60) and long-lived (under 85). Two additional independent replicas of 1 million unique cDNA reads from the same blood draw were analyzed for two donors (one aged 18 to 30 and one aged 80 or older).

Points the paper makes about the study in general: Compared with the aged group, the long-lived group had more naive CD4+ T cells, fewer expanded clones and increased TCR diversity, a pattern suggesting age selection. Observed TCR beta diversity per million T cells fell roughly linearly with age, and a significant reduction was already apparent by age about 43. There was a strong correlation between observed TCR beta diversity and the percentage of naive T cells measured by flow cytometry. Estimates of total diversity based on one million sequenced T cells were considered lower bounds and underestimates. Because the CMV infection status of the donors was unknown, age-related changes in expanded clonotypes may potentially have been confounded. Because profiling used bulk unsorted PBMCs, naive and antigen-experienced compartments could not be compared conclusively.

The CDR3, from cysteine to phenylalanine, totals 15 residues. Only the CDR3 part of the read is kept: 45 bases, read in frame from the first base. The germline V gene gives CDR1 as ENHRY and CDR2 as SYGVKD. The roughly 39 donors, aged about 6 to 95 years, were systemically healthy Caucasian individuals from Russia. Approximately 9.3 milliliters of peripheral blood were drawn from each donor into EDTA-treated Vacutainer tubes. Ficoll-Paque density-gradient centrifugation was used to isolate PBMCs, with at least 7 million obtained per sample. Total RNA, at least 5 micrograms per sample, was extracted from PBMCs with Trizol reagent. For every donor, an aliquot of PBMCs went through flow cytometry to measure the percentages of naive CD45RAhigh/CD27high T cells. Libraries were built with 5' RACE. The instrument was an Illumina HiSeq 2500. A second roughly 7 to 11 cycle PCR used a sample-barcoded 5' primer and a J-beta primer mix. A unique molecular identifier was introduced onto each TCR beta cDNA molecule by a template-switch 5' adaptor carrying 12 random nucleotides. Each sample yielded at least 3 million CDR3-containing paired-end reads. All of the RNA was converted into first-strand cDNA using the Mint cDNA synthesis kit, with a TRBC-specific oligonucleotide serving as the primer. Following uracil-DNA glycosylase treatment, a first 18-cycle PCR with universal primers M1SS and BC2_uni_R was performed on all cDNA. For the original study's pipeline: For normalization, 1 million high-quality reads, each with a distinct molecular identifier, were randomly selected from each sample. Instead of being binned into consensus sequences, reads with shared molecular identifiers were discarded. CDR3 identification, clonotype clustering and error correction used MiTCR with a Q25 quality threshold and the strictest error-elimination algorithm. A nonparametric unseen species model with Euler transformation was used to estimate a lower bound on total TCR beta diversity. TCRdb ran its own pipeline on the public reads, namely fastp trimming at Q25 and MiXCR clone calling, and kept in-frame beta chains. CDR3 protein sequences are deduplicated, and each keeps its most common genes and DNA. These V and J calls rely on TCRdb rather than the paper's analysis. The sample data list 2 million or so distinct CDR3 sequences, and less than 50% of these were observed just once. In total, the top ten clones hold 2.1% of the sample.

The TCR sequence derives from a middle-aged woman in good health. Specimen: blood. The rearrangement combines TRBV10-3 with TRBJ2-1; the D region possibly corresponds to TRBD1 (6 bases align). The sequenced DNA is TGTACCATCAGTGAGCTGACAGGAACCGACAATGAGCAGTTCTTC. This codes for CTISELTGTDNEQFF.